A single sample gave rise to the 30 T cell receptor beta chains below, sequenced in a study of cytomegalovirus exposure and HLA in healthy donors. The study ran its PCR with 60 Vbeta and 13 Jbeta primers. Clones were sequenced by immunoSEQ multiplex PCR, and TCRdb holds only the in-frame ones, with some missing. This sample has approximately 56,000 clones, with roughly 72% found just once. The sample consisted of PBMCs. These receptors all stem from a woman aged 45-59 years in good health and CMV-seropositive.

The J gene is TRBJ1-2, the V gene TRBV28, with TRBD1 matching 9 bases. CDR3 length: 13 residues. The ends lost 6 bases at V and 5 bases at J; junction bases unmatched: 4. CDR1 is MDHEN and CDR2 is SYDVKM in the germline V gene. The CDR3 loop is CASRGTGLYGYTF. Written as DNA, the CDR3 is TGTGCCAGCAGGGGGACAGGGTTGTATGGCTACACCTTC.

The chain combines TRBV5-8 with TRBJ1-1, with a weak D call TRBD1 (5 bases). Per the germline V gene, CDR1 is SGHTS and CDR2 is YDEGEE. The CDR3 sequence is 16 residues long. Trimming took off 4 bases at V and 1 base at J, with 17 bases between the two ends. CDR3 DNA sequence: TGTGCCAGCAGCCCCAGTGGGGCGGGGAAGAACACTGAAGCTTTCTTT. The encoded protein is CASSPSGAGKNTEAFF.

This chain links TRBV30 with TRBJ1-1; 7 bases match TRBD1. CDR3 size: 13 residues. Germline lookup yields CDR1 GTSNPN and CDR2 SVGIG (reference sequence). V lost 7 bases and J lost 1; bases outside the gene matches: 6. The CDR3 reads CASQGKENTEAFF. The CDR3 nucleotides read TGTGCCTCACAGGGGAAGGAGAACACTGAAGCTTTCTTT.

This chain links TRBV29-1 with TRBJ1-4; 11 bases agree with TRBD1. The V segment lost 6 bases and the J segment 0 bases; nucleotides outside the gene matches: 12. Germline CDR1 is SQVTM and CDR2 is ANQGSEA. The CDR3 is 18 residues long. This CDR3 is CSVAQPGQGVATNEKLFF. The CDR3 bases are TGCAGCGTCGCTCAACCGGGACAGGGGGTTGCAACTAATGAAAAACTGTTTTTT. Full variable domain (remainder filled in from reference TRBV29-1 and TRBJ1-4): SAVISQKPSRDICQRGTSLTIQCQVDSQVTMMFWYRQQPGQSLTLIATANQGSEATYESGFVIDKFPISRPNLTFSTLTVSNMSPEDSSIYLCSVAQPGQGVATNEKLFFGSGTQLSVL.

V is TRBV9 and J is TRBJ2-3, with no clear D. CDR3 length: 15 amino acids. CDR1 and CDR2 from the germline V gene are SGDLS and YYNGEE. Trimming left V 0 bases short and J 5 bases short, with 13 bases between. The CDR3 spells CASSVGSGNRDTQYF. CDR3 nucleotide sequence: TGTGCCAGCAGCGTAGGGTCAGGCAACAGAGATACGCAGTATTTT.

The J gene is TRBJ2-5, the V gene TRBV28; D might be TRBD2 (5 bases). The CDR3 totals 15 residues. Germline V lookup: CDR1 MDHEN, CDR2 SYDVKM. Trimming shortened V by 5 bases and J by 3 bases, and 16 bases separated the two germline ends. CDR3 sequence reads: CASSATWGEEETQYF. CDR3 in DNA: TGTGCCAGCAGTGCGACGTGGGGAGAGGAAGAGACCCAGTACTTC.

This clone came up once. The chain carries TRBV7-9 and TRBJ1-4; TRBD1 matches 9 bases. The germline gives CDR1 SEHNR, CDR2 FQNEAQ (reference sequence). There are 17 residues in the CDR3. Unmatched junction bases numbered 6, after V lost 0 bases and J lost 4 bases. The CDR3 DNA follows: TGTGCCAGCAGCTTAGCCCAGGGACAGGGCGTTAATGAAAAACTGTTTTTT. Its translation is CASSLAQGQGVNEKLFF.

This chain joins TRBV13 and TRBJ2-7; tentatively, D is TRBD2 (6 bases). The germline V gene encodes CDR1 PRHDT and CDR2 FYEKMQ (reference sequence). Trimming left V 1 base short and J 6 bases short, with 13 bases between. The CDR3 is 14 residues long. Here the CDR3 DNA reads TGTGCCAGCAGCTTAGTTTCTAGCGCCGGCGAGCAGTACTTC. It is translated as CASSLVSSAGEQYF.

The chain has TRBV4-3 and TRBJ1-2; the D is unclear. V gave up 4 bases and J gave up 4 bases, with 16 bases separating them. Germline values: CDR1 LGHNA, CDR2 YSLEER. The CDR3 runs 15 residues. DNA for the CDR3: TGCGCCAGCAGCCCCCTTGTGGAGGCGGGCTATGGCTACACCTTC. Translated: CASSPLVEAGYGYTF.

The rearrangement links TRBV2 to TRBJ1-3; the D is unclear. Germline V gene lookup returns CDR1 SNHLY and CDR2 FYNNEI. The CDR3 spans 15 residues. V gave up 5 bases and J gave up 1 base, with 12 bases separating them. Here the CDR3 reads CASSPLSPSGNTIYF. The CDR3 DNA reads as TGTGCCAGCAGTCCACTGTCCCCTTCTGGAAACACCATATATTTT. Using reference TRBV2 and TRBJ1-3 for the parts outside the CDR3, the full variable domain is EPEVTQTPSHQVTQMGQEVILRCVPISNHLYFYWYRQILGQKVEFLVSFYNNEISEKSEIFDDQFSVERPDGSNFTLKIRSTKLEDSAMYFCASSPLSPSGNTIYFGEGSWLTVV.

This clone has a handful of counts. This chain joins TRBV4-3 and TRBJ2-5; 10 bases line up with TRBD2. The germline V gene encodes CDR1 LGHNA and CDR2 YSLEER. The CDR3 extends over 15 amino acids. After removal of 1 base from V and 9 bases from J, the junction contained 8 bases not matched to a gene. CDR3 DNA sequence: TGCGCCAGCAGCCAAGGGATAGCGGGAGGAAGGGCCCAGTACTTC. The encoded protein is CASSQGIAGGRAQYF.

The chain joins TRBV9 to TRBJ2-1; TRBD2 matches at 11 bases. This CDR3 has 15 residues. V lost 4 bases to trimming and J lost 2 bases; unmatched junction nucleotides: 2. CDR1 is SGDLS and CDR2 is YYNGEE in the germline V gene. The chain's CDR3 is CASSPSGGTYNEQFF. In DNA, the CDR3 is TGTGCCAGCAGCCCTAGCGGGGGGACCTACAATGAGCAGTTCTTC.

This rearrangement joins TRBV19 to TRBJ1-3; no firm D call. This CDR3 contains 13 residues. The V and J ends lost 10 bases and 7 bases respectively, with 17 bases between them. CDR1 is LNHDA and CDR2 is SQIVND in the germline V gene (reference sequence). The CDR3 loop reads CATGPSGGNTIYF. CDR3 nucleotides: TGTGCCACTGGGCCCTCCGGAGGGAACACCATATATTTT.

The chain joins TRBV2 to TRBJ2-3; a possible D gene is TRBD2 (5 bases). V was pared by 5 bases and J by 2 bases, with 8 bases between. The V gene's germline CDR1 is SNHLY and CDR2 FYNNEI. The CDR3 consists of 13 residues. CDR3 nucleotide sequence: TGTGCCAGCAGTAGCGGAAACACAGATACGCAGTATTTT. Translating it yields CASSSGNTDTQYF.

The DNA for the CDR3 is TGTGCCAGCAGTTTAGAGGCTCCGGCAGCTTTCTTT. It yields the protein CASSLEAPAAFF. The V call is TRBV28, the J call TRBJ1-1; D is unresolved. The V end lost 2 bases, the J end lost 10 bases, and 11 bases lay between the germline ends. There are 12 residues in the CDR3. Germline CDR1 and CDR2: MDHEN and SYDVKM.

The chain carries TRBV4-2 and TRBJ1-1; D possibly corresponds to TRBD1 (6 bases). Looked up from germline, CDR1 is LGHNA and CDR2 is YNFKEQ. The V end lost 2 bases, the J end lost 3 bases, and 10 bases lay between the germline ends. The CDR3 extends over 14 amino acids. The CDR3 DNA reads TGTGCCAGCAGCCAACCTCACAGGGACACTGAAGCTTTCTTT. Protein sequence: CASSQPHRDTEAFF.

The CDR3 loop is CASSYEVLAGTQETQYF. The CDR3, as DNA: TGTGCCAGCAGCTACGAGGTGCTAGCGGGCACCCAAGAGACCCAGTACTTC. The chain joins TRBV4-2 to TRBJ2-5; 8 nucleotides line up with TRBD2. The CDR3 extends over 17 amino acids. V trimming: 5 bases; J trimming: 1 base; junction bases outside the gene matches: 12. From germline, CDR1 is LGHNA and CDR2 YNFKEQ.

This clone was counted once. The J gene is TRBJ2-7, the V gene TRBV29-1; 11 bases match TRBD1. The ends lost 6 bases at V and 7 bases at J; junction bases unmatched: 8. Per the germline V gene, CDR1 is SQVTM and CDR2 is ANQGSEA. The CDR3 sequence is 13 residues long. DNA for the CDR3: TGCAGCGTCGCCGGGACAGGGGGTTGGGAGCAGTACTTC. It yields the protein CSVAGTGGWEQYF.

The rearrangement links TRBV7-3 to TRBJ2-6; D gene ambiguous. The V gene's germline CDR1 is SGHTA and CDR2 FQGTGA. V was trimmed by 5 bases and J by 3 bases, leaving 17 bases between them. CDR3 length: 17 amino acids. CDR3 nucleotide sequence: TGTGCCAGCAGCCCGAGATTCGGGTCGAATGGGGCCAACGTCCTGACTTTC. Protein product: CASSPRFGSNGANVLTF.

The chain carries TRBV5-6 and TRBJ2-7; 7 nucleotides align to TRBD1. CDR3 length: 14 amino acids. V lost 4 bases to trimming and J lost 4 bases; unmatched junction nucleotides: 8. Per the germline V gene, CDR1 is SGHDT and CDR2 is YYEEEE. The CDR3 sequence is CASSKDRYPYEQYF. CDR3 nucleotide sequence: TGTGCCAGCAGCAAGGACAGGTATCCTTACGAGCAGTACTTC.

The CDR3 here is CSVVGHDVDEQYV. DNA of the CDR3: TGCAGCGTTGTAGGACACGACGTGGACGAGCAGTACGTC. The chain carries TRBV29-1 and TRBJ2-7; a possible D gene is TRBD1 (5 bases). The V gene's germline CDR1 is SQVTM and CDR2 ANQGSEA. The CDR3 has 13 amino acids. V was shortened by 4 bases and J by 5 bases, with 15 bases between the two germline ends.

This chain joins TRBV19 and TRBJ1-2, with TRBD1 as a possible D gene (6 bases). Germline CDR1 is LNHDA and CDR2 is SQIVND (reference sequence). V lost 3 bases and J lost 1, with 12 bases in between. There are 15 residues in the CDR3. CDR3 nucleotides: TGTGCCAGTAGTATCCTCCAACAGGGTAACTATGGCTACACCTTC. It is translated as CASSILQQGNYGYTF.

The rearrangement uses TRBV4-1 and TRBJ2-1; D is possibly TRBD1 (6 bases). The CDR3 sequence is 16 residues long. Deletions cut 4 bases from V and 2 bases from J, with 15 bases between. Germline V gives CDR1 MGHRA, CDR2 YSYEKL. The CDR3 nucleotides read TGCGCCAGCAGCCCGGCGTGGGGGCCAGCCTACAATGAGCAGTTCTTC. This gives the protein CASSPAWGPAYNEQFF.

The chain joins TRBV9 to TRBJ2-3, with no clear D. The CDR3 spans 13 residues. V lost 0 bases, J lost 5 bases, and 7 bases lay in between. From germline, CDR1 is SGDLS and CDR2 YYNGEE. This chain's CDR3 is CASSVGLGDTQYF. CDR3 nucleotide sequence: TGTGCCAGCAGCGTAGGCCTCGGAGATACGCAGTATTTT.

DNA of the CDR3: TGCGCCAGCAGCTTTTCTTTGGAGACCCAGTACTTC. Protein product: CASSFSLETQYF. The rearrangement joins TRBV5-1 to TRBJ2-5, with D hard to call. Germline CDR1 reads SGHRS; CDR2 reads YFSETQ. Trimming cost V 2 bases and J 5 bases, with 7 bases left between them. This CDR3 has 12 residues.

This chain links TRBV29-1 with TRBJ1-3; D call uncertain. The CDR3 length is 15 residues. Trimming left V 2 bases short and J 4 bases short, with 15 bases between. The germline V gene encodes CDR1 SQVTM and CDR2 ANQGSEA. The CDR3 nucleotides are TGCAGCGTTGAAAGGAGAGGGAGAACCGGAAACACCATATATTTT. It is translated as CSVERRGRTGNTIYF.

This chain connects TRBV5-4 to TRBJ1-2; a weak D match, TRBD1 (5 bases). Germline V lookup: CDR1 SGHNT, CDR2 YYREEE (reference sequence). The CDR3 runs 15 residues. Trimming pared 3 bases from V and 2 bases from J, leaving 14 bases between. The CDR3 loop reads CASSWADRTNYGYTF. CDR3 DNA sequence: TGTGCCAGCAGCTGGGCAGACAGAACAAACTATGGCTACACCTTC.

This clone has a single count. The J gene is TRBJ2-7, the V gene TRBV7-9; D unclear. This CDR3 contains 12 residues. V lost 5 bases to trimming and J lost 5 bases, with 10 bases between them. In germline, CDR1 is SEHNR, CDR2 FQNEAQ (reference sequence). CDR3 protein: CASSIDIDEQYF. For the CDR3, the DNA is TGTGCCAGCAGCATCGACATCGACGAGCAGTACTTC.

The chain combines TRBV11-2 with TRBJ2-5; 9 bases fit TRBD1. This CDR3 is built from 15 residues. Germline V gene lookup returns CDR1 SGHAT and CDR2 FQNNGV. The J segment lost 4 bases and the V segment lost 0 bases, leaving 3 bases of the junction unmatched. The CDR3 loop is CASSLEDRGGETQYF. CDR3 nucleotide sequence: TGTGCCAGCAGCTTAGAGGACAGGGGAGGAGAGACCCAGTACTTC.

The rearrangement uses TRBV4-1 and TRBJ1-6; 7 positions match TRBD1. V lost 2 bases and J lost 5; bases outside the gene matches: 6. The CDR3 is made up of 16 amino acids. Germline V lookup: CDR1 MGHRA, CDR2 YSYEKL. The CDR3 region has the DNA TGCGCCAGCAGCCAACCGACAGGGTTCCATAATTCACCCCTCCACTTT. Residues: CASSQPTGFHNSPLHF.